The 29 T cell receptor beta chains below come from one sample, sequenced in a study of blood T cell repertoires in COVID-19 (dated by TCRdb to the early 2020s). The library was prepared using the immunoSEQ multiplex PCR assay. TCRdb mirrors the immuneACCESS table, restricted to in-frame sequences. Some clones are absent from its copies; in checked studies, under half trace to an unresolved V gene, and the reason for the others is unknown. Within this sample are around 93,000 clones, with 77% of them counted one time only. The top ten clonotypes cover approximately 10% of the sample. Sequencing input: peripheral blood. Every receptor here comes from an elderly woman with acute or convalescent COVID-19.

The rearrangement links TRBV7-8 to TRBJ1-5, with 9 bases that match TRBD1. Per the germline V gene, CDR1 is SGHVS and CDR2 is FQNEAQ. CDR3 length: 19 residues. The V and J ends lost 6 bases and 1 base, in that order; junction bases with no gene match: 16. The CDR3 protein is CASSQATKGTGRSNQPQHF. The CDR3 DNA reads TGTGCCAGCAGTCAAGCTACTAAAGGGACAGGGAGAAGCAATCAGCCCCAGCATTTT.

The table lists this clone with many counts. The V call is TRBV3-1 (or the pseudogene TRBV3-2), the J call TRBJ1-2; unclear D gene. The CDR3 runs to 11 residues. The V gene's germline CDR1 is LGHDT and CDR2 YNNKEL (reference sequence). V shed 7 bases and J shed 1 base, with 4 bases lying between them. The CDR3 DNA is TGTGCCAGCACCTATAACTATGGCTACACCTTC. Translated: CASTYNYGYTF.

A few counts support this clone. This chain links TRBV30 with TRBJ2-7, with D unresolved. V was clipped by 0 bases and J by 3 bases, with 12 bases between them. The CDR3 length is 14 residues. Germline CDR1 is GTSNPN and CDR2 is SVGIG (reference sequence). The CDR3 nucleotides are TGTGCCTGGAGTGTAGGCGGCACCAACTACGAGCAGTACTTC. Translating it yields CAWSVGGTNYEQYF.

This clone has at least ten counts. This chain connects TRBV2 to TRBJ2-5, with TRBD2 identical over 12 bases. This CDR3 is built from 13 residues. Germline CDR1 reads SNHLY; CDR2 reads FYNNEI. The ends lost 9 bases at V and 4 bases at J; junction bases unmatched: 3. CDR3 protein: CASRTSGAETQYF. The CDR3 nucleotides are TGTGCCAGTCGGACTAGCGGGGCAGAGACCCAGTACTTC.

The V call is TRBV12-3 or TRBV12-4, the J call TRBJ1-2; D gene unclear. This CDR3 has 12 amino acids. Trimming took off 5 bases at V and 1 base at J, with 5 bases between the two ends. This CDR3 is CASSPLNYGYTF. The DNA for the CDR3 is TGTGCCAGCAGTCCCCTTAACTATGGCTACACCTTC.

This clone was counted a single time. The chain recombines TRBV25-1 with TRBJ1-4, with D perhaps TRBD1 (6 bases). Trimming cost V 4 bases and J 12 bases, with 18 bases left between them. Germline V CDR1 and CDR2: MGHDK, SYGVNS. The CDR3 has 14 residues. CDR3: CASSAEGGGDQLFF. CDR3 in DNA: TGTGCCAGCAGTGCAGAGGGGGGGGGTGATCAACTGTTTTTT.

DNA for the CDR3: TGTGCCAGTAGTAAGACAGGGTTCGATGATATTTATGGCTACACCTTC. This sequence encodes CASSKTGFDDIYGYTF. This chain links TRBV19 with TRBJ1-2, with 7 bases that match TRBD1. This CDR3 is 16 amino acids long. V lost 4 bases to trimming and J lost 5 bases; unmatched junction nucleotides: 13. Germline loops: CDR1 LNHDA, CDR2 SQIVND (reference sequence).

This clone was detected only once. This rearrangement joins TRBV5-1 to TRBJ2-1, with D possibly TRBD2 on 6 matching bases. Looked up from germline, CDR1 is SGHRS and CDR2 is YFSETQ. This CDR3 is 15 amino acids long. CDR3 region: CAPLGGKGSYNEQFF. CDR3 bases: TGCGCTCCCTTGGGCGGGAAAGGCTCCTACAATGAGCAGTTCTTC. Together with reference TRBV5-1 and TRBJ2-1, the CDR3 gives the full variable domain: KAGVTQTPRYLIKTRGQQVTLSCSPISGHRSVSWYQQTPGQGLQFLFEYFSETQRNKGNFPGRFSGRQFSNSRSEMNVSTLELGDSALYLCAPLGGKGSYNEQFFGPGTRLTVL.

V usage is TRBV11-1 and J usage is TRBJ1-1; D not certain. The CDR3 loop spans 12 amino acids. Trimming left V 5 bases short and J 7 bases short, with 11 bases between. CDR1 SGHAT and CDR2 FQDESV come from the germline V gene (reference sequence). CDR3 in amino acids: CASSHAQSEAFF. The CDR3 nucleotides are TGTGCCAGCAGCCATGCACAGAGTGAAGCTTTCTTT. Supplemented by reference TRBV11-1 and TRBJ1-1, the full variable domain reads EAEVAQSPRYKITEKSQAVAFWCDPISGHATLYWYRQILGQGPELLVQFQDESVVDDSQLPKDRFSAERLKGVDSTLKIQPAELGDSAMYLCASSHAQSEAFFGQGTRLTVV.

The chain carries TRBV7-3 and TRBJ2-3; 7 bases are a match to TRBD2. The CDR3 length is 15 residues. J gave up 5 bases and V 2 bases, and 7 bases lay outside the gene matches. Per germline, CDR1 SGHTA and CDR2 FQGTGA. CDR3 region: CASSLSGRGGDTQYF. The CDR3 DNA sequence: TGTGCCAGCAGCTTATCTGGGAGGGGCGGAGATACGCAGTATTTT.

This rearrangement joins TRBV15 to TRBJ1-2; no clear D gene. Germline values: CDR1 LNHNV, CDR2 YYDKDF (reference sequence). The CDR3 runs to 16 residues. Between the trimmed V and J ends, which lost 1 base and 6 bases, there was a span of 18 bases. The CDR3 nucleotides are TGTGCCACCAGCAGAGCCCTCGACCGCGCCGGAGATGGCTACACCTTC. As protein: CATSRALDRAGDGYTF.

This rearrangement joins TRBV6-2 or TRBV6-3 to TRBJ2-1; D gene ambiguous. The CDR3 contains 17 residues. The germline V gene has CDR1 MNHEY and CDR2 SVGEGT. Trimming pared 2 bases from V and 0 bases from J, leaving 14 bases between. The DNA for the CDR3 is TGTGCCAGCAGTTACCTACCGGGTCCTAGCTCCTACAATGAGCAGTTCTTC. Its protein product is CASSYLPGPSSYNEQFF.

This clone was picked up a small number of times. This sequence joins TRBV7-2 and TRBJ1-2, with D unclear. The germline gives CDR1 SGHTA, CDR2 FQGNSA. This CDR3 spans 12 amino acids. Trimming pared 3 bases from V and 2 bases from J, leaving 4 bases between. CDR3 coding DNA: TGTGCCAGCAGCTTGACAAACTATGGCTACACCTTC. This gives the protein CASSLTNYGYTF.

CDR3 region: CASSDSSGGNSAEQYF. The CDR3 coding sequence is TGTGCCAGCAGTGACTCTAGCGGGGGGAATTCCGCCGAGCAGTACTTC. V gene TRBV2 combines with J gene TRBJ2-7; TRBD2 matches 11 bases. Trimming cost V 3 bases and J 6 bases; bases outside gene matches: 10. This CDR3 has 16 residues. Germline lookup yields CDR1 SNHLY and CDR2 FYNNEI.

The count of this clone is one. The chain joins TRBV2 to TRBJ2-1; a weak D match, TRBD2 (6 bases). CDR1 is SNHLY, CDR2 FYNNEI, per germline. The CDR3 consists of 16 residues. The V gene lost 2 bases and the J gene lost 8 bases, with 19 bases spanning the gap. The CDR3 coding sequence is TGTGCCAGCAGTGAATCCTCTACCGGGACTTTCTATGAGCAGTTCTTC. Translated: CASSESSTGTFYEQFF.

This clone was seen only a few times. The genes are TRBV6-5 and TRBJ1-1, with D maybe TRBD1 (5 bases). V was trimmed by 2 bases and J by 6 bases, leaving 10 bases between them. Germline V gene data show CDR1 as MNHEY and CDR2 as SVGAGI. The CDR3 extends over 13 amino acids. CDR3 sequence (DNA): TGTGCCAGCAGTTACGGAGCGGGGGCTGAAGCTTTCTTT. Translating it yields CASSYGAGAEAFF.

The chain employs TRBV29-1 and TRBJ2-1; the D is unclear. The germline V gene has CDR1 SQVTM and CDR2 ANQGSEA. This CDR3 has 11 residues. Trimming shortened V by 4 bases and J by 4 bases, and 5 bases separated the two germline ends. In DNA form, the CDR3 reads TGCAGCGTTGGCCAGTACAATGAGCAGTTCTTC. Amino acid sequence: CSVGQYNEQFF.

This chain joins TRBV11-3 and TRBJ2-6; D is unresolved. The CDR3 runs 17 residues. Looked up from germline, CDR1 is SGHNT and CDR2 is YENEEA. Trimming removed 5 bases from V and 0 bases from J, with 14 bases in between. The CDR3 DNA reads TGTGCCAGCAGCCCCCCCGAGCGCGTCTCTGGGGCCAACGTCCTGACTTTC. Translation: CASSPPERVSGANVLTF.

The CDR3 loop reads CASSSQAGGRWAQYF. The CDR3 DNA follows: TGTGCCAGCAGCTCTCAAGCGGGGGGGAGGTGGGCGCAGTATTTT. This chain uses TRBV7-2 with TRBJ2-3; 10 nucleotides line up with TRBD2. Losses at the gene ends were 4 bases for V and 10 bases for J; bases not matched to a gene: 11. Per germline, CDR1 SGHTA and CDR2 FQGNSA. The CDR3 runs 15 residues.

This chain links TRBV5-1 with TRBJ2-1, with a possible D match to TRBD2 (5 bases). The CDR3 totals 15 residues. The V end was cut by 1 base, the J end by 4 bases, with 12 bases between. The germline gives CDR1 SGHRS, CDR2 YFSETQ. CDR3 protein: CASSLSGLAYNEQFF. As DNA, the CDR3 is TGCGCCAGCAGCTTGTCGGGCCTAGCTTACAATGAGCAGTTCTTC.

The V and J genes are TRBV9 and TRBJ2-3; a possible D gene is TRBD2 (7 bases). Per germline, CDR1 SGDLS and CDR2 YYNGEE. There are 16 residues in the CDR3. V gave up 0 bases and J gave up 3 bases, with 14 bases separating them. The CDR3 sequence is CASSVGWTAGTDTQYF. The CDR3 DNA sequence: TGTGCCAGCAGCGTAGGATGGACAGCGGGAACAGATACGCAGTATTTT.

The rearrangement joins TRBV7-8 to TRBJ2-7, with 8 nucleotides matching TRBD2. There are 14 residues in the CDR3. Germline CDR1 SGHVS, CDR2 FQNEAQ. J was trimmed by 0 bases and V by 6 bases; bases with no gene match: 4. CDR3 protein: CASRIAGSSYEQYF. In nucleotides, the CDR3 is TGTGCCAGCAGGATAGCGGGAAGCTCCTACGAGCAGTACTTC.

This clone has only one observation. The V call is TRBV18, the J call TRBJ1-5, with D unresolved. The CDR3 runs to 15 residues. V was trimmed by 4 bases and J by 0 bases, leaving 10 bases between them. CDR1 and CDR2 from the germline V gene are KGHSH and LQKENI. The CDR3 DNA reads TGTGCCAGCTCACTTCGTCAGGATAGCAATCAGCCCCAGCATTTT. Amino acid sequence: CASSLRQDSNQPQHF.

This chain connects TRBV14 to TRBJ2-7; TRBD1 agrees at 7 bases. The V gene end was trimmed by 1 base and the J gene end by 3 bases; junction bases not matched to a gene: 3. The germline V gene has CDR1 SGHDN and CDR2 FVKESK. This CDR3 comprises 14 residues. The CDR3 spells CASSQARQGYEQYF. For the CDR3, the DNA is TGTGCCAGCAGCCAAGCTAGACAGGGCTACGAGCAGTACTTC.

CDR3 protein: CASSYGDEQFF. CDR3 coding DNA: TGTGCCAGCAGTTACGGAGATGAGCAGTTCTTC. V gene TRBV6-2 or TRBV6-3 combines with J gene TRBJ2-1, with no clear D. From germline, CDR1 is MNHEY and CDR2 SVGEGT. This CDR3 region has 11 residues. Trimming removed 2 bases from V and 8 bases from J, with 4 bases in between.

The chain joins TRBV11-2 to TRBJ2-3; 14 bases align to TRBD2. V lost 3 bases, J lost 7 bases, and 3 bases stayed unmatched. Germline CDR1 and CDR2: SGHAT and FQNNGV. The CDR3 spans 15 residues. Written as DNA, the CDR3 is TGTGCCAGCAGCTTCGGGACTAGCGGGGGTAATACGCAGTATTTT. It specifies CASSFGTSGGNTQYF.

The J gene is TRBJ2-5, the V gene TRBV5-4; the D is unclear. Between the trimmed V and J ends, which lost 2 bases and 2 bases, there was a span of 7 bases. There are 13 residues in the CDR3. In germline, CDR1 is SGHNT, CDR2 YYREEE (reference sequence). The CDR3 sequence is CASSFPRQETQYF. The DNA of the CDR3 is TGTGCCAGCAGCTTTCCGCGTCAAGAGACCCAGTACTTC.

The chain links TRBV27 to TRBJ2-3, with TRBD1 as a possible D gene (5 bases). V shed 6 bases and J shed 1 base, with 8 bases lying between them. This CDR3 spans 13 amino acids. Germline lookup yields CDR1 MNHEY and CDR2 SMNVEV (reference sequence). The CDR3 loop is CASRVTGTDTQYF. CDR3 DNA: TGTGCCAGCAGGGTGACAGGCACAGATACGCAGTATTTT.

The rearrangement links TRBV3-1 (or the pseudogene TRBV3-2) to TRBJ2-1; 7 bases match TRBD2. Germline V gene lookup returns CDR1 LGHDT and CDR2 YNNKEL (reference sequence). After removal of 1 base from V and 0 bases from J, the junction contained 18 bases not matched to a gene. The CDR3 length is 21 residues. The chain's CDR3 is CASSQGRGLAGTGSSYNEQFF. DNA of the CDR3: TGTGCCAGCAGCCAAGGGCGCGGGTTAGCGGGCACCGGCAGCTCCTACAATGAGCAGTTCTTC.